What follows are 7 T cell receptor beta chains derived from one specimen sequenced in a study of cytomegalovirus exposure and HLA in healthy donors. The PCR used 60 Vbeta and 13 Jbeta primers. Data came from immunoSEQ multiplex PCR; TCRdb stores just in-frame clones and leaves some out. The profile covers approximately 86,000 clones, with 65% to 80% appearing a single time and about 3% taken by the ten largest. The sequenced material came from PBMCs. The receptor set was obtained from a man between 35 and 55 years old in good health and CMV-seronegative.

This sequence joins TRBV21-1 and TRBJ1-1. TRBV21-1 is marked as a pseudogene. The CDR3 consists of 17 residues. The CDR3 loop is CASSKFHKTGGRTEAFF. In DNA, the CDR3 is TGTGCCAGCAGCAAATTCCACAAAACAGGAGGGAGGACTGAAGCTTTCTTT.

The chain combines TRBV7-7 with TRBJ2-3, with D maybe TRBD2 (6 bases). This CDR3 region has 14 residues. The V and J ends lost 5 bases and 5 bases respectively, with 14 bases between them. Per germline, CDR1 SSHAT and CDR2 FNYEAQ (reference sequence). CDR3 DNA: TGTGCCAGCAGCCTTAGTGGGGGAGGAGATACGCAGTATTTT. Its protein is CASSLSGGGDTQYF.

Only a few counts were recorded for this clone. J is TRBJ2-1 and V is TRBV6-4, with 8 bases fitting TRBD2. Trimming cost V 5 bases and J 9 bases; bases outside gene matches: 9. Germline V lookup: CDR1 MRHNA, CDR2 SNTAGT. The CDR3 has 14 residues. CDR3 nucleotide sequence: TGTGCCAGCAGTAGGACTAGCCTCCCCAGTGAGCAGTTCTTC. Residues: CASSRTSLPSEQFF.

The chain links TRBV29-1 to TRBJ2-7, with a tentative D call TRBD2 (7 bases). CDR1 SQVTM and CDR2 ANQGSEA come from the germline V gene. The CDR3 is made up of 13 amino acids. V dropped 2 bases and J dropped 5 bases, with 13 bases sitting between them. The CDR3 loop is CSVEKGGFDEQYF. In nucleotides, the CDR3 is TGCAGCGTTGAAAAGGGGGGGTTTGACGAGCAGTACTTC.

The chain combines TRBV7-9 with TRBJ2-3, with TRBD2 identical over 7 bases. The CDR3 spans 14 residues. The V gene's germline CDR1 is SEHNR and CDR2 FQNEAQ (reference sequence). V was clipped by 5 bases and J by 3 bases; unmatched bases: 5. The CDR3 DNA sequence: TGTGCCAGCAGCAATCGGCGGGGGACAGATACGCAGTATTTT. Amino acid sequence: CASSNRRGTDTQYF.

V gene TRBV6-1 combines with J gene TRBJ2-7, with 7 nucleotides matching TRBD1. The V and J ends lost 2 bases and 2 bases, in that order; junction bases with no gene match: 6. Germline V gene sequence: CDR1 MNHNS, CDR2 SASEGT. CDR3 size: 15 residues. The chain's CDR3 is CASSEPGGPTYEQYF. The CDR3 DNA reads TGTGCCAGCAGTGAACCAGGGGGACCGACCTACGAGCAGTACTTC.

The CDR3 nucleotides are TGTGCCTGGAGTGTACATGAGCGGACGGGAGCCAAAAACATTCAGTACTTC. Protein sequence: CAWSVHERTGAKNIQYF. The chain is built from TRBV30 and TRBJ2-4, with D possibly TRBD2 on 5 matching bases. From germline, CDR1 is GTSNPN and CDR2 SVGIG (reference sequence). Trimming stripped 0 bases from V and 0 bases from J, with 15 bases between. The CDR3 contains 17 residues.